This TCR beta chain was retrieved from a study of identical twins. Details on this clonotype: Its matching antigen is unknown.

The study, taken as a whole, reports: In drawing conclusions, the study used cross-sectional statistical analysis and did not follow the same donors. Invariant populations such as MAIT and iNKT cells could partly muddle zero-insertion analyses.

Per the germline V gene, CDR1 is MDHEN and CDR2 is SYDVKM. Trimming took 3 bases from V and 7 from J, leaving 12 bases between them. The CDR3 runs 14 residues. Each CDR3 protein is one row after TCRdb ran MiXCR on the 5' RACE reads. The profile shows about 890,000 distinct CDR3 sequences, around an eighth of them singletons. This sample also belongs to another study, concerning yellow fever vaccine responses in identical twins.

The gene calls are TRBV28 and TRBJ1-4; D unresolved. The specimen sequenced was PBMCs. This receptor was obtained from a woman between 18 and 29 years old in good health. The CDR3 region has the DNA TGTGCCAGCAGTTTTGAGGATTGGGGTGAAAAACTGTTTTTT. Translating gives CASSFEDWGEKLFF.